This T cell receptor (beta chain) was profiled in a study of cytomegalovirus exposure and HLA in healthy donors. The PCR contained 60 Vbeta and 13 Jbeta primers. Clones were sequenced by immunoSEQ multiplex PCR, and TCRdb holds only the in-frame ones, with some missing. The sample contains 200,000 to 250,000 clones, about 80% of which appear only once. V shed 8 bases and J shed 6 bases, with 20 bases lying between them. Germline V gene lookup returns CDR1 SQVTM and CDR2 ANQGSEA. The CDR3 sequence is 13 residues long. General study findings and limits: Compared with the roughly 700-donor mean, an Asian-associated ancestry cluster reportedly had fewer N-insertions, according to a later analysis.

Concerning this clone itself: Antigen: not known. This specimen includes other DNA sequences encoding the same CDR3.

Material for sequencing was PBMCs. The V call is TRBV29-1, the J call TRBJ2-7; D remains ambiguous. The clonotype was recovered from a man aged 18 to 30 in good health and CMV-seronegative. The CDR3 here is CSSGLDPPSEQYF. The DNA of the CDR3 is TGCAGCTCGGGTTTGGATCCCCCCTCCGAGCAGTACTTC.